This T cell receptor (beta chain) was captured in a study of OX40 agonist ivuxolimab in advanced cancers. Whole-study context: Patients were infused with ivuxolimab every 2 weeks at 0.01 to 10 mg/kg. Three dose-escalation patients had partial responses: one with hepatocellular carcinoma and two with cutaneous melanoma. Findings and limits, study-wide: Compared with CD4+, CD8+ T cells on average had more expanded clones.

Libraries were prepared by immunoSEQ multiplex PCR; TCRdb keeps only in-frame clonotypes and omits some of them. The sample lists roughly 55,000 clones, approximately 80% occurring once. Patients were excluded for autoimmune disease history or systemic immunosuppression. Notes on this clone: Its target is unknown.

Material: CD4+ or CD8+ T cells sorted from blood, obtained in a trial of the OX40 agonist ivuxolimab. This receptor was obtained from an adult with an advanced solid tumor such as melanoma, head and neck, liver or kidney cancer.

DNA of the CDR3: TGTGCCAGCAGCCAGGCCTCAGCGGATGGCTACACCTTC. Its translation is CASSQASADGYTF. This chain connects TRBV6-1 to TRBJ1-2, with unresolved D. The CDR3 sequence is 13 residues long. Germline V lookup: CDR1 MNHNS, CDR2 SASEGT. Trimming shortened V by 6 bases and J by 6 bases, and 14 bases separated the two germline ends.